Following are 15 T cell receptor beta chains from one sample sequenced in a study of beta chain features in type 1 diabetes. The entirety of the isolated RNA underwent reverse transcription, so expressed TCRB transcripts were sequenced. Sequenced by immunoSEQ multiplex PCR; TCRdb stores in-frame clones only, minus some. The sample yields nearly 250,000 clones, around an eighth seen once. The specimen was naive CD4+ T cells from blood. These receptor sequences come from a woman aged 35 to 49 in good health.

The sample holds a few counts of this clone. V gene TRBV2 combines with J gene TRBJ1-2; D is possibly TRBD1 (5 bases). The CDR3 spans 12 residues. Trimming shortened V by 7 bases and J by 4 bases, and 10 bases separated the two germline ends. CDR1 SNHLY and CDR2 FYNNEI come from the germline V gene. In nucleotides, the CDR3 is TGTGCCAGCAACTCAGACAGCTATGGCTACACCTTC. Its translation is CASNSDSYGYTF. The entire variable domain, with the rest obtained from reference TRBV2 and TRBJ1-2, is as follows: EPEVTQTPSHQVTQMGQEVILRCVPISNHLYFYWYRQILGQKVEFLVSFYNNEISEKSEIFDDQFSVERPDGSNFTLKIRSTKLEDSAMYFCASNSDSYGYTFGSGTRLTVV.

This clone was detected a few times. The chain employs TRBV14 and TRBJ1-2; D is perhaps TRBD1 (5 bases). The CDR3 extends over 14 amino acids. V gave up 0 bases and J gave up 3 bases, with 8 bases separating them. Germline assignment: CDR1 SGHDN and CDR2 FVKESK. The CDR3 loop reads CASSQDRDYYGYTF. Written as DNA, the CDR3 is TGTGCCAGCAGCCAAGATCGGGACTACTATGGCTACACCTTC.

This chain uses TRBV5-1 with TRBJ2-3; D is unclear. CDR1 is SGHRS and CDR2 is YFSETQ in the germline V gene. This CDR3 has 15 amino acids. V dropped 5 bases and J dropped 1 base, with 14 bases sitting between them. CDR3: CASRLRSIGTDTQYF. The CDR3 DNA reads TGCGCCAGCAGACTGAGGTCGATTGGCACAGATACGCAGTATTTT. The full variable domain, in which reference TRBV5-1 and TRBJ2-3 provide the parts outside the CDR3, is KAGVTQTPRYLIKTRGQQVTLSCSPISGHRSVSWYQQTPGQGLQFLFEYFSETQRNKGNFPGRFSGRQFSNSRSEMNVSTLELGDSALYLCASRLRSIGTDTQYFGPGTRLTVL.

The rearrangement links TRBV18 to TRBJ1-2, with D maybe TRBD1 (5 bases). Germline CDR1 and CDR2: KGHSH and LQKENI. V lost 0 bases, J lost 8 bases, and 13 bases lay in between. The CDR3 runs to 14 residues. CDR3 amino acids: CASSPPGRGYGYTF. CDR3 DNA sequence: TGTGCCAGCTCACCACCAGGGAGGGGATACGGCTACACCTTC.

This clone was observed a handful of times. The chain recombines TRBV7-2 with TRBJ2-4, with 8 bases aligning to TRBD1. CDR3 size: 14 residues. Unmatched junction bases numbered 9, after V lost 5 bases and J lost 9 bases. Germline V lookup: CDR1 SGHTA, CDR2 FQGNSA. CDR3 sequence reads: CASSADRVTGIQYF. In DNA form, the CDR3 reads TGTGCCAGCAGCGCGGACAGGGTCACGGGCATTCAGTACTTC.

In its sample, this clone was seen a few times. CDR3 sequence: CAISEGGADYGYTF. The CDR3 nucleotides read TGTGCCATCAGTGAAGGCGGTGCGGACTATGGCTACACCTTC. The J gene is TRBJ1-2, the V gene TRBV10-3; D ambiguous. Per germline, CDR1 ENHRY and CDR2 SYGVKD. The CDR3 has 14 amino acids. The V gene lost 3 bases and the J gene lost 3 bases, with 11 bases spanning the gap.

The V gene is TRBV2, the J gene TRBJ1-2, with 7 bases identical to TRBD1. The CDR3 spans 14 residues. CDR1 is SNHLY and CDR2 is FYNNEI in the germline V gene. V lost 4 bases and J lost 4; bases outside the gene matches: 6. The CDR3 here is CASSGGTVTYGYTF. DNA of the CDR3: TGTGCCAGCAGTGGGGGGACAGTCACCTATGGCTACACCTTC. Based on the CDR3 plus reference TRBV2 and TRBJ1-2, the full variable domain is EPEVTQTPSHQVTQMGQEVILRCVPISNHLYFYWYRQILGQKVEFLVSFYNNEISEKSEIFDDQFSVERPDGSNFTLKIRSTKLEDSAMYFCASSGGTVTYGYTFGSGTRLTVV.

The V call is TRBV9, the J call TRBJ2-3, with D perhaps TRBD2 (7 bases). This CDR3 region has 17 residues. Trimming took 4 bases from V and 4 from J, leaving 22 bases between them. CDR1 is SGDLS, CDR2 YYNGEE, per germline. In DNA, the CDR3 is TGTGCCAGCAGCCTCAGTAAATGGGGGGGCGAGGCAGATACGCAGTATTTT. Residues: CASSLSKWGGEADTQYF.

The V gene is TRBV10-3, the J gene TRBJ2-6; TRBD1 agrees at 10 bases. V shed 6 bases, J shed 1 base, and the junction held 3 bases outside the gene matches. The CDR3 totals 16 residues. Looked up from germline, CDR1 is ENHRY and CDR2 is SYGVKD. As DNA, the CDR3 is TGTGCCATCAGAGACAGGGGGCTATCTGGGGCCAACGTCCTGACTTTC. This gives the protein CAIRDRGLSGANVLTF.

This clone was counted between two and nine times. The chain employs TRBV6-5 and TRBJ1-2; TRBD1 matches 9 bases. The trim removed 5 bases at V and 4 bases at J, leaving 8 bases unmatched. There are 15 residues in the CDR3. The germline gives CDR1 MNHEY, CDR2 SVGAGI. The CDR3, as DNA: TGTGCCAGCAGTGTCCCGGGACAGGGAAGCTATGGCTACACCTTC. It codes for CASSVPGQGSYGYTF.

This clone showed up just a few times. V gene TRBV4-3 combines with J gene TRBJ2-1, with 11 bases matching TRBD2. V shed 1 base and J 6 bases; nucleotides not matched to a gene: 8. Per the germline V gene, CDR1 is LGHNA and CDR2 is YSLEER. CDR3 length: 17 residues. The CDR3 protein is CASSQALLAGAGNEQFF. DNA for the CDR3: TGCGCCAGCAGCCAAGCATTACTAGCGGGGGCCGGCAATGAGCAGTTCTTC.

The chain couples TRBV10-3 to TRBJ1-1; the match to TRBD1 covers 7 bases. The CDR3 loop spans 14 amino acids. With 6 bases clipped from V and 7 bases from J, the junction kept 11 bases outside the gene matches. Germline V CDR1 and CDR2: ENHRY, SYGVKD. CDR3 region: CAISRTQGIDEAFF. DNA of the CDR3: TGTGCCATCAGCAGGACACAGGGGATCGATGAAGCTTTCTTT.

The CDR3 coding sequence is TGTGCCAGCAGTATCGGGGGGCCTGGAAACACCATATATTTT. This gives the protein CASSIGGPGNTIYF. The V gene is TRBV7-2, the J gene TRBJ1-3; D possibly corresponds to TRBD1 (6 bases). The CDR3 is 14 amino acids. Trimming shortened V by 6 bases and J by 2 bases, and 11 bases separated the two germline ends. Per the germline V gene, CDR1 is SGHTA and CDR2 is FQGNSA.

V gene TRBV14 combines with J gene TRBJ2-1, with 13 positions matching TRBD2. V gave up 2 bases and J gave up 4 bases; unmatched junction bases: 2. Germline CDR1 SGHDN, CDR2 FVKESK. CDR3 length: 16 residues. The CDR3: CASSQILAGGYNEQFF. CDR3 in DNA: TGTGCCAGCAGCCAAATACTAGCGGGGGGGTACAATGAGCAGTTCTTC.

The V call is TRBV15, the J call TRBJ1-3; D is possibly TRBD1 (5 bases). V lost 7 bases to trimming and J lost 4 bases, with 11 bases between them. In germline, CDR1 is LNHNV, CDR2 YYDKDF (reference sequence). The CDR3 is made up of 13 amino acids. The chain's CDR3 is CATMGPGGNTIYF. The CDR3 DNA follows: TGTGCCACCATGGGGCCGGGCGGAAACACCATATATTTT.